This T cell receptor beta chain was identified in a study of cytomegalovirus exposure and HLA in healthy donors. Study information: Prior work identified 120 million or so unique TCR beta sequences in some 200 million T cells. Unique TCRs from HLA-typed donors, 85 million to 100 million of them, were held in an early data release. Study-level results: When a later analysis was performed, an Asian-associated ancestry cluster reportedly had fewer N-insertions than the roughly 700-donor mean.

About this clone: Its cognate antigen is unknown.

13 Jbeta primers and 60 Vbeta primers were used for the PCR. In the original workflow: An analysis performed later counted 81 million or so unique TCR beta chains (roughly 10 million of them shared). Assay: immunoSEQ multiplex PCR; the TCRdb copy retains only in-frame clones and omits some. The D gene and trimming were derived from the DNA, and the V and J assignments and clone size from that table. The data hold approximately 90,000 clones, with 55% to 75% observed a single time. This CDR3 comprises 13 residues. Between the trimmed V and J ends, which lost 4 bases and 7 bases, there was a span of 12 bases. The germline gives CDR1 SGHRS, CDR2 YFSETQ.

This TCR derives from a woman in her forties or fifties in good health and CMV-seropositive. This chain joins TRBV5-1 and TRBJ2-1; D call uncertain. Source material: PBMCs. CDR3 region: CASSPIDGNEQFF. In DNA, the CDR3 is TGCGCCAGCAGCCCAATAGATGGTAATGAGCAGTTCTTC.